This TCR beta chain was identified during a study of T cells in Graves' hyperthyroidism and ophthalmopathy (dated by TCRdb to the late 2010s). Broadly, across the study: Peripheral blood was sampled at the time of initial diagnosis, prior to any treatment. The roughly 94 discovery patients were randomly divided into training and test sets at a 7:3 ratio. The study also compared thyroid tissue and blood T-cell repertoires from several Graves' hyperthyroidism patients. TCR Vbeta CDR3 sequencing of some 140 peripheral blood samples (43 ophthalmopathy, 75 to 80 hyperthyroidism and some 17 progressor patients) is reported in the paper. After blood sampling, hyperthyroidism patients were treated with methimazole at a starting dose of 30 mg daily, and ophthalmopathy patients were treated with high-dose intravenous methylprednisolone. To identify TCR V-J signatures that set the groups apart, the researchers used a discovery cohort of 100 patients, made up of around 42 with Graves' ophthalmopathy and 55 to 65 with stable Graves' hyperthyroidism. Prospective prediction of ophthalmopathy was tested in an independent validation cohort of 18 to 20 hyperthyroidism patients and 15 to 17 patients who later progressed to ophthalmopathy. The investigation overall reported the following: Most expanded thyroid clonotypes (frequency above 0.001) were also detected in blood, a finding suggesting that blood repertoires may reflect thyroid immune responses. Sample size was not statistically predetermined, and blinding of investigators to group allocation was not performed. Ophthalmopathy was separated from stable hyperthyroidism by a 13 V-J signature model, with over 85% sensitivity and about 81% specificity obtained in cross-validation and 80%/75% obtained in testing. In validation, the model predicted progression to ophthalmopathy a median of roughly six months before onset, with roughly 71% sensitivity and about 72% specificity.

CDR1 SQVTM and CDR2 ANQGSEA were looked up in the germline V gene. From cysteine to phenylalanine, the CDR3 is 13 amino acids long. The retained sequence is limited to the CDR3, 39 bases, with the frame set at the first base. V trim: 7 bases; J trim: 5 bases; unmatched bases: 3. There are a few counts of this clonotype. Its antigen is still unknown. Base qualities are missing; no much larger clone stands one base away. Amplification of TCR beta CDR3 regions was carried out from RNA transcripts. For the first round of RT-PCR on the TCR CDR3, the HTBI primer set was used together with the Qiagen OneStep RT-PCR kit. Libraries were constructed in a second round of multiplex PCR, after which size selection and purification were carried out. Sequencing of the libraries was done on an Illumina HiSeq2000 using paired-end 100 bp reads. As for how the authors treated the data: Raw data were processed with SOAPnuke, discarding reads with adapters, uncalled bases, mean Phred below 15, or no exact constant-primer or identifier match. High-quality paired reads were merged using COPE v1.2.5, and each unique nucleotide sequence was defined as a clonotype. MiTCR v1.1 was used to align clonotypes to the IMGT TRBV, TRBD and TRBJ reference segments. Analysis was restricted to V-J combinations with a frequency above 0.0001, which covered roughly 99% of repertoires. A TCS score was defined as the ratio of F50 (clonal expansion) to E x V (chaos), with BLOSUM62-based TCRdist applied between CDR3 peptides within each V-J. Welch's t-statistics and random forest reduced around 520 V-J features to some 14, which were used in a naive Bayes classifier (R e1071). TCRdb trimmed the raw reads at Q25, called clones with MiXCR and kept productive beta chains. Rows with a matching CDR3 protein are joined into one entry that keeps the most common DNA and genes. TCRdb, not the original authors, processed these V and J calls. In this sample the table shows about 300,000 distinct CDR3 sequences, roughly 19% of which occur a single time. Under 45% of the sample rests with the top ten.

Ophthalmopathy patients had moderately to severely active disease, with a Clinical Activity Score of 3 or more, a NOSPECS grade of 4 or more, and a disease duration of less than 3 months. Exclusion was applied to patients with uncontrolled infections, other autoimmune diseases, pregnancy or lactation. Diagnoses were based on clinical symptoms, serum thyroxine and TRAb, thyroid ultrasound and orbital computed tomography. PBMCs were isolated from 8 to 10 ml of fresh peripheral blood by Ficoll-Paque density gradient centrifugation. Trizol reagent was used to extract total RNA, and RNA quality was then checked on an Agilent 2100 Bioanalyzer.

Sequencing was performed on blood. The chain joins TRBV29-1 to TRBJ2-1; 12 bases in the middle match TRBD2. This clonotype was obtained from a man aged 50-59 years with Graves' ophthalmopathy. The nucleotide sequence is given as TGCAGCGCCCGGACTAGCGGGAACAATGAGCAGTTCTTC. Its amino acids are CSARTSGNNEQFF.